There are a few counts of the clone carrying this T cell receptor (beta chain). Its antigen is not identified. These data originate in a study of identical twins. Trimming stripped 2 bases from V and 10 bases from J, with 6 bases between. The CDR3 is made up of 12 amino acids. Germline lookup yields CDR1 MGHDK and CDR2 SYGVNS. Overall study findings and caveats: Diverse VJ usage suggested most zero-insertion clonotypes were not invariant T cells. Abundant cord blood beta clonotypes carried fewer insertions; memory repertoires showed none. Out-of-frame TCR alpha sharing in monozygotic twins exceeded recombination model predictions.

TCRdb re-derived calls from the 5' RACE reads in MiXCR, one entry per CDR3 protein. The profile shows hundreds of thousands of distinct CDR3 sequences, over 5% of them singletons. The receptor's source is a man aged 18 to 30 in good health. The V and J genes are TRBV25-1 and TRBJ1-6; D remains ambiguous. Sequenced sample: naive T cells sorted from blood. The CDR3 DNA is TGTGCCAGCAGTGAACTCGGCTCACCCCTCCACTTT. This gives the protein CASSELGSPLHF.